This T cell receptor beta chain was profiled in a study of shared clonotypes between healthy human individuals. The CDR3 totals 14 residues. With 7 bases clipped from V and 9 bases from J, the junction kept 13 bases outside the gene matches. From germline, CDR1 is SGHRS and CDR2 YFSETQ. Produced via immunoSEQ multiplex PCR; TCRdb's table is partial and in-frame only. The repertoire consists of about 660,000 clones, with around 67% occurring once and the leading ten covering approximately 1.8%. The sample was memory CD4+ T cells sorted from blood. Subset described: CD45RA-negative fraction. This receptor was identified in a woman in her twenties or thirties in good health. The V call is TRBV5-1, the J call TRBJ2-1; 7 bases map to TRBD2. CDR3 in amino acids: CASLAEPPFSEQFF. The CDR3 bases are TGCGCCAGCCTAGCGGAACCCCCGTTTAGTGAGCAGTTCTTC. The variable domain in full, completed from reference TRBV5-1 and TRBJ2-1, reads KAGVTQTPRYLIKTRGQQVTLSCSPISGHRSVSWYQQTPGQGLQFLFEYFSETQRNKGNFPGRFSGRQFSNSRSEMNVSTLELGDSALYLCASLAEPPFSEQFFGPGTRLTVL.